Listed here are 30 T cell receptor beta chains from one sample, sequenced in a study of CD8+CD57+ T cells in acquired aplastic anemia. Flow cytometry had shown expanded CD8+CD57+ cells in the patients chosen for sequencing. The template used for profiling TCR beta VDJ and CDR3 was genomic DNA. TCRdb analysed the reads with MiXCR anew, one entry per CDR3 protein. Of some 160,000 distinct CDR3 sequences in the sample, about half were seen once. The specimen sequenced was sorted CD4+, CD8+, or CD8+CD57+ T cells (not recorded which) from PBMCs. The receptors originated from a human donor with aplastic anemia.

The chain joins TRBV18 to TRBJ2-7, with 7 bases matching TRBD1. Germline V CDR1 and CDR2: KGHSH, LQKENI. The CDR3 contains 14 residues. The V segment lost 2 bases and the J segment 6 bases; nucleotides outside the gene matches: 7. CDR3: CASSPSGGQAEQYF. In nucleotides, the CDR3 is TGTGCCAGCTCACCAAGTGGAGGACAGGCCGAGCAGTACTTC.

V usage is TRBV20-1 and J usage is TRBJ1-6; D not certain. Germline-derived CDR1 and CDR2 are DFQATT and SNEGSKA (reference sequence). This CDR3 region has 12 residues. V was clipped by 1 base and J by 8 bases, with 6 bases between them. The CDR3 DNA reads as TGCAGTGCTAGAGGGAATGATTCACCCCTCCACTTT. Translating gives CSARGNDSPLHF.

This clonotype was observed at least ten times. The chain carries TRBV19 and TRBJ2-2, with unresolved D. Germline V CDR1 and CDR2: LNHDA, SQIVND (reference sequence). Trimming pared 4 bases from V and 1 base from J, leaving 4 bases between. CDR3 length: 13 residues. CDR3 region: CASSKRNTGELFF. In nucleotides, the CDR3 is TGTGCCAGTAGTAAGCGGAACACCGGGGAGCTGTTTTTT.

With respect to this clonotype: A read error may explain this, as a much larger clone is one base away. CDR3 nucleotides: TGTGCCAGCAGCTGGGGCGGGGTTAGCACAGATACGCAGTATTTT. Translation: CASSWGGVSTDTQYF. The chain has TRBV2 and TRBJ2-3, with D perhaps TRBD2 (6 bases). The CDR3 has 15 amino acids. V lost 6 bases and J 0 bases, leaving 13 bases between the germline ends. Germline CDR1 is SNHLY and CDR2 is FYNNEI. The whole variable domain, filled in from reference TRBV2 and TRBJ2-3, reads EPEVTQTPSHQVTQMGQEVILRCVPISNHLYFYWYRQILGQKVEFLVSFYNNEISEKSEIFDDQFSVERPDGSNFTLKIRSTKLEDSAMYFCASSWGGVSTDTQYFGPGTRLTVL.

J is TRBJ2-5 and V is TRBV4-2, with 13 bases that match TRBD2. There are 17 residues in the CDR3. Germline V gene lookup returns CDR1 LGHNA and CDR2 YNFKEQ. The V and J ends lost 0 bases and 3 bases, in that order; junction bases with no gene match: 4. In DNA form, the CDR3 reads TGTGCCAGCAGCCAAGATCGCGGGACTAGCGGGGAAGAGACCCAGTACTTC. Translating it yields CASSQDRGTSGEETQYF.

This clonotype has ten or more counts. This chain links TRBV15 with TRBJ2-2; no clear D. The CDR3 has 13 amino acids. Per the germline V gene, CDR1 is LNHNV and CDR2 is YYDKDF (reference sequence). The ends were cut back, 4 bases at V and 1 base at J, with 4 bases in the middle. CDR3 amino acids: CATSTRNTGELFF. As DNA, the CDR3 is TGTGCCACCAGCACCCGGAACACCGGGGAGCTGTTTTTT.

This clonotype occurred a few times. This chain uses TRBV5-5 with TRBJ2-7; D perhaps matches TRBD1 (6 bases). CDR1 is SGHKS, CDR2 YYEKEE, per germline (reference sequence). V was cut by 0 bases and J by 5 bases, with 12 bases left in between. The CDR3 runs to 14 residues. The CDR3 sequence is CASSLDAGAHEQYF. As DNA, the CDR3 is TGTGCCAGCAGCTTGGACGCAGGGGCCCACGAGCAGTACTTC. Complete variable domain (other parts from reference TRBV5-5 and TRBJ2-7): DAGVTQSPTHLIKTRGQQVTLRCSPISGHKSVSWYQQVLGQGPQFIFQYYEKEERGRGNFPDRFSARQFPNYSSELNVNALLLGDSALYLCASSLDAGAHEQYFGPGTRLTVT.

DNA for the CDR3: TGTGCCAGCAGCATGGGACTAGACGCAGATACGCAGTATTTT. Encoded protein: CASSMGLDADTQYF. The V gene is TRBV7-3, the J gene TRBJ2-3; 8 nucleotides match TRBD2. With 5 bases clipped from V and 4 bases from J, the junction kept 5 bases outside the gene matches. The CDR3 covers 14 residues. Per germline, CDR1 SGHTA and CDR2 FQGTGA.

The J gene is TRBJ2-7, the V gene TRBV15, with 9 bases lining up with TRBD1. Trimming cost V 4 bases and J 5 bases; bases outside gene matches: 6. This CDR3 has 14 residues. CDR1 and CDR2 from the germline V gene are LNHNV and YYDKDF (reference sequence). The CDR3: CATSIGTGYHEQYF. CDR3 sequence (DNA): TGTGCCACCAGCATAGGGACAGGGTACCACGAGCAGTACTTC.

The V and J genes are TRBV2 and TRBJ1-2; TRBD1 aligns across 7 bases. Germline CDR1 is SNHLY and CDR2 is FYNNEI. The V segment lost 8 bases and the J segment 5 bases; nucleotides outside the gene matches: 8. The CDR3 runs to 13 residues. CDR3 protein: CASGLQGIYGYTF. Here the CDR3 DNA reads TGTGCCAGCGGGTTACAGGGGATTTATGGCTACACCTTC.

V gene TRBV2 combines with J gene TRBJ1-6; 7 bases map to TRBD1. The J segment lost 7 bases and the V segment lost 4 bases, leaving 7 bases of the junction unmatched. Germline CDR1 is SNHLY and CDR2 is FYNNEI. The CDR3 spans 15 residues. The DNA for the CDR3 is TGTGCCAGCAGTGCCGACCCAGGGGGGAATTCACCCCTCCACTTT. Translated: CASSADPGGNSPLHF.

This clonotype was counted only a few times. The rearrangement links TRBV30 to TRBJ1-2, with D possibly matching TRBD1 (5 bases). The CDR3 runs 14 residues. CDR1 and CDR2 (germline): GTSNPN, SVGIG (reference sequence). V was trimmed by 0 bases and J by 8 bases, leaving 16 bases between them. The CDR3 reads CAWSVHPGRGGYTF. For the CDR3, the DNA is TGTGCCTGGAGTGTACACCCAGGGAGAGGCGGCTACACCTTC.

The CDR3 sequence is CAISGTSGESTDTQYF. The CDR3 DNA sequence: TGTGCCATCAGTGGGACTAGCGGGGAGAGCACAGATACGCAGTATTTT. The chain has TRBV10-3 and TRBJ2-3; 12 nucleotides line up with TRBD2. Losses at the gene ends were 4 bases for V and 0 bases for J; bases not matched to a gene: 2. The CDR3 is 16 amino acids. Germline V gene data show CDR1 as ENHRY and CDR2 as SYGVKD.

The gene calls are TRBV2 and TRBJ1-4, with a tentative D call TRBD1 (6 bases). CDR3 length equals 12 residues. CDR1 and CDR2 (germline): SNHLY, FYNNEI. Deletions cut 7 bases from V and 8 bases from J, with 11 bases between. DNA for the CDR3: TGTGCCAGCACAGGGGATGACGAAAAACTGTTTTTT. Translation: CASTGDDEKLFF.

The chain uses TRBV11-1 and TRBJ2-1; the match to TRBD1 covers 7 bases. Germline V gene data show CDR1 as SGHAT and CDR2 as FQDESV (reference sequence). This CDR3 has 16 amino acids. Losses at the gene ends were 7 bases for V and 8 bases for J; bases not matched to a gene: 17. The CDR3 DNA is TGTGCCAGCACCCGAACTATGTCTGACAGGGAACATGAGCAGTTCTTC. It translates to CASTRTMSDREHEQFF.

There are many counts of this clonotype. The rearrangement joins TRBV5-1 to TRBJ2-1, with D maybe TRBD1 (7 bases). The V gene's germline CDR1 is SGHRS and CDR2 YFSETQ. V lost 1 base, J lost 7 bases, and 18 bases lay in between. This CDR3 has 16 amino acids. CDR3 protein: CASSLLGQGGRNEQFF. Written as DNA, the CDR3 is TGCGCCAGCAGCTTGTTGGGCCAGGGGGGCAGGAATGAGCAGTTCTTC.

The chain recombines TRBV2 with TRBJ1-1; 8 bases line up with TRBD1. This CDR3 has 14 residues. J was trimmed by 4 bases and V by 7 bases; bases with no gene match: 8. CDR1 is SNHLY and CDR2 is FYNNEI in the germline V gene. The CDR3 here is CASKNTGGSTEAFF. The CDR3 DNA follows: TGTGCCAGCAAAAATACAGGGGGGAGCACTGAAGCTTTCTTT.

The V gene is TRBV3-1, the J gene TRBJ2-7, with D uncertain. V lost 0 bases, J lost 2 bases, and 20 bases lay in between. Germline V gives CDR1 LGHDT, CDR2 YNNKEL (reference sequence). The CDR3 has 18 residues. The CDR3 is CASSQDSRNVGMAYEQYV. The CDR3 DNA is TGTGCCAGCAGCCAAGATTCCCGCAATGTAGGGATGGCCTACGAGCAGTACGTC.

V and J are TRBV9 and TRBJ2-5; 8 bases fit TRBD2. CDR1 SGDLS and CDR2 YYNGEE come from the germline V gene. The junction had 21 bases not matched to a gene; V was cut back by 9 bases and J by 5 bases. CDR3 size: 17 residues. CDR3 sequence reads: CATSEGWRGASMETQYF. The CDR3 DNA follows: TGTGCCACCAGTGAAGGGTGGCGGGGGGCCAGTATGGAGACCCAGTACTTC. Full variable domain (rest looked up from reference TRBV9 and TRBJ2-5): DSGVTQTPKHLITATGQRVTLRCSPRSGDLSVYWYQQSLDQGLQFLIQYYNGEERAKGNILERFSAQQFPDLHSELNLSSLELGDSALYFCATSEGWRGASMETQYFGPGTRLLVL.

This clonotype was seen many times. The chain recombines TRBV7-2 with TRBJ2-5, with no clear D. The CDR3 has 13 amino acids. Germline assignment: CDR1 SGHTA and CDR2 FQGNSA. V dropped 6 bases and J dropped 4 bases, with 12 bases sitting between them. The CDR3 sequence: CASSPMLAETQYF. DNA of the CDR3: TGTGCCAGCAGTCCCATGTTAGCAGAGACCCAGTACTTC.

This chain joins TRBV12-3 or TRBV12-4 and TRBJ2-7; D may be TRBD1 (6 bases). The CDR3 extends over 15 amino acids. V shed 5 bases and J shed 0 bases, with 14 bases lying between them. CDR3 protein: CASSLFQDSSYEQYF. The DNA of the CDR3 is TGTGCCAGCAGTCTCTTCCAGGACAGCTCCTACGAGCAGTACTTC.

This chain connects TRBV3-1 to TRBJ2-3; 7 nucleotides align to TRBD2. The length of the CDR3 is 15 residues. J was trimmed by 7 bases and V by 7 bases; bases with no gene match: 14. Germline-derived CDR1 and CDR2 are LGHDT and YNNKEL (reference sequence). The CDR3 coding sequence is TGTGCCAGCACCCCCATGGGGGGAGGGCAGCATACGCAGTATTTT. Residues: CASTPMGGGQHTQYF.

This clonotype has a count of ten or more. The DNA of the CDR3 is TGTGCCAGTACCTCGGGGTTAGCGAGGGAGCAGTACTTC. Its protein is CASTSGLAREQYF. The chain is built from TRBV19 and TRBJ2-7; possible D gene TRBD2, 5 bases. V was shortened by 7 bases and J by 7 bases, with 17 bases between the two germline ends. The germline CDR1 and CDR2 sequences are LNHDA and SQIVND (reference sequence). The CDR3 has 13 amino acids.

This sequence joins TRBV11-2 and TRBJ2-3; unclear D gene. From germline, CDR1 is SGHAT and CDR2 FQNNGV. V was shortened by 0 bases and J by 2 bases, with 6 bases between the two germline ends. The CDR3 has 14 residues. CDR3 protein: CASSLEGTTDTQYF. DNA of the CDR3: TGTGCCAGCAGCTTAGAGGGCACCACAGATACGCAGTATTTT.

The chain is built from TRBV9 and TRBJ2-3; TRBD2 aligns across 10 bases. In germline, CDR1 is SGDLS, CDR2 YYNGEE. The J segment lost 6 bases and the V segment lost 0 bases, leaving 7 bases of the junction unmatched. This CDR3 contains 16 residues. The CDR3 nucleotides read TGTGCCAGCAGCGTAGATAGCGGGGGGCGGGGTGATACGCAGTATTTT. Translating it yields CASSVDSGGRGDTQYF.

The CDR3 reads CASSLDSYQETQYF. CDR3 DNA: TGTGCCAGCAGTTTAGACAGTTACCAAGAGACCCAGTACTTC. This chain links TRBV12-3 or TRBV12-4 with TRBJ2-5; D unresolved. V was shortened by 1 base and J by 0 bases, with 6 bases between the two germline ends. CDR3 length: 14 amino acids.

This clonotype was found a few times. Being one base from a much bigger clone, this may be a read error. The V call is TRBV20-1, the J call TRBJ1-6, with D possibly matching TRBD1 (5 bases). The CDR3 length is 17 residues. The V end was cut by 0 bases, the J end by 7 bases, with 19 bases between. Germline V gene sequence: CDR1 DFQATT, CDR2 SNEGSKA (reference sequence). CDR3 in amino acids: CSARDPNNRRNNSPLHF. CDR3 in DNA: TGCAGTGCTAGAGATCCGAATAACAGGCGAAACAATTCACCCCTCCACTTT.

The chain employs TRBV15 and TRBJ2-2; 8 bases are a match to TRBD1. In germline, CDR1 is LNHNV, CDR2 YYDKDF (reference sequence). This CDR3 has 16 amino acids. Trimming cost V 5 bases and J 4 bases; bases outside gene matches: 9. CDR3 region: CATSQDYRGATGELFF. CDR3 in DNA: TGTGCCACCAGCCAGGATTACAGGGGGGCCACCGGGGAGCTGTTTTTT.

This clonotype was recorded many times. The J gene is TRBJ1-1, the V gene TRBV5-1; tentatively, D is TRBD1 (6 bases). The germline CDR1 and CDR2 sequences are SGHRS and YFSETQ. V was shortened by 4 bases and J by 4 bases, with 23 bases between the two germline ends. This CDR3 contains 17 residues. Here the CDR3 reads CASSNIRDTYVSTEAFF. Here the CDR3 DNA reads TGCGCCAGCAGCAACATCCGGGACACCTATGTCAGCACTGAAGCTTTCTTT.

Ten or more counts support this clonotype. With a much larger clone just one base away, this may be a read error. This chain uses TRBV2 with TRBJ1-2; 9 bases align to TRBD1. The CDR3 has 12 residues. Looked up from germline, CDR1 is SNHLY and CDR2 is FYNNEI. The CDR3 loop reads CAGSGTGIGYTF. In nucleotides, the CDR3 is TGTGCCGGCAGCGGGACAGGGATTGGCTACACCTTC.